Sequencing of this TCR beta chain was carried out in a study of blood T cell repertoires in COVID-19. In the authors' methods: Amplifying reference gene primers gave estimates of nucleated cell counts. Sequenced by immunoSEQ multiplex PCR; TCRdb stores in-frame clones only, minus some. The DNA gave D and trimming, while V, J and clone size come from that table. The repertoire holds tens of thousands of clones, approximately 80% seen once, with around 9.6% in the top ten. CDR1 is LGHNA and CDR2 is YSLEER in the germline V gene. The CDR3 is 18 residues long. Between the trimmed V and J ends, which lost 0 bases and 0 bases, there was a span of 15 bases.

The sample comprised peripheral blood. The gene calls are TRBV4-3 and TRBJ2-4; possible D gene TRBD1, 7 bases. The receptor's source is a man in his fifties with COVID-19, enrolled during active disease. The CDR3 DNA sequence: TGCGCCAGCAGCCAAGATCCCCCAGGGGGGTCAGCCAAAAACATTCAGTACTTC. Translation gives CASSQDPPGGSAKNIQYF.